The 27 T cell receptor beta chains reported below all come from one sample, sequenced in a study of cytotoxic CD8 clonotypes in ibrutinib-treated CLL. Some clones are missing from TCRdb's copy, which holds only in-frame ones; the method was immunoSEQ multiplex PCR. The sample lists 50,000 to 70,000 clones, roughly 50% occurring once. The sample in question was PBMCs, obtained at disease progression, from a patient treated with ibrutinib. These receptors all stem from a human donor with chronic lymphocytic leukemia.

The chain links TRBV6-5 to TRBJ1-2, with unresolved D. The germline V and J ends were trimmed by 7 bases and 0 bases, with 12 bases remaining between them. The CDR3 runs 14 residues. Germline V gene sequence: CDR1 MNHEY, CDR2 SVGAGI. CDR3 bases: TGTGCCAGCACTTCCTTGGCCACTAACTATGGCTACACCTTC. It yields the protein CASTSLATNYGYTF.

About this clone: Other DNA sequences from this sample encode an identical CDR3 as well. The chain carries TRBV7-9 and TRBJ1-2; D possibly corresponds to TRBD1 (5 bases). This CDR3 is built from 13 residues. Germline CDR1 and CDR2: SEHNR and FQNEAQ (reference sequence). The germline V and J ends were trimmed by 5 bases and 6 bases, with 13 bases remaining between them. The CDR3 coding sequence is TGTGCCAGCAGCCCTAGAGGGACGGATGGCTACACCTTC. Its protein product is CASSPRGTDGYTF. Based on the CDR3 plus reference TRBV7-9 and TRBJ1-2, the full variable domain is DTGVSQNPRHKITKRGQNVTFRCDPISEHNRLYWYRQTLGQGPEFLTYFQNEAQLEKSRLLSDRFSAERPKGSFSTLEIQRTEQGDSAMYLCASSPRGTDGYTFGSGTRLTVV.

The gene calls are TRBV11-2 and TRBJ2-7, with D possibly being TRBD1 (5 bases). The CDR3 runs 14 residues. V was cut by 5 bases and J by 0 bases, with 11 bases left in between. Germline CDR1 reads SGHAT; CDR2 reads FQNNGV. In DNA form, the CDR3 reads TGTGCCAGCAGCGTCCGACAGAGCTCCTACGAGCAGTACTTC. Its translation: CASSVRQSSYEQYF. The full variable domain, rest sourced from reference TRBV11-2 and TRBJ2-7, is EAGVAQSPRYKIIEKRQSVAFWCNPISGHATLYWYQQILGQGPKLLIQFQNNGVVDDSQLPKDRFSAERLKGVDSTLKIQPAKLEDSAVYLCASSVRQSSYEQYFGPGTRLTVT.

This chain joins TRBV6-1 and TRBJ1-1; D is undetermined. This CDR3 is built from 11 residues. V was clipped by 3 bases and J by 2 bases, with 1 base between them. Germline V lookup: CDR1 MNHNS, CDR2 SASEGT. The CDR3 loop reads CASSDNTEAFF. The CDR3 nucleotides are TGTGCCAGCAGTGACAACACTGAAGCTTTCTTT.

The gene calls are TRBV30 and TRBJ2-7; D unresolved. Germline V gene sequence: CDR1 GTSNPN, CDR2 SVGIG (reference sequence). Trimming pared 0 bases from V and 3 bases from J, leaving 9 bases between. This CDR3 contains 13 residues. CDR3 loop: CAWSVHLIYEQYF. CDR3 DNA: TGTGCCTGGAGTGTACACCTCATCTACGAGCAGTACTTC.

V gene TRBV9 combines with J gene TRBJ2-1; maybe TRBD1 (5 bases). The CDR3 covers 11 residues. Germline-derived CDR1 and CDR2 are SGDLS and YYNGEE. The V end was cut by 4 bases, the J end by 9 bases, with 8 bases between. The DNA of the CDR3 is TGTGCCAGCAGCCAGGGTTTTGAGCAGTTCTTC. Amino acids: CASSQGFEQFF. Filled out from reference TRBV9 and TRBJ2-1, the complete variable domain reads DSGVTQTPKHLITATGQRVTLRCSPRSGDLSVYWYQQSLDQGLQFLIQYYNGEERAKGNILERFSAQQFPDLHSELNLSSLELGDSALYFCASSQGFEQFFGPGTRLTVL.

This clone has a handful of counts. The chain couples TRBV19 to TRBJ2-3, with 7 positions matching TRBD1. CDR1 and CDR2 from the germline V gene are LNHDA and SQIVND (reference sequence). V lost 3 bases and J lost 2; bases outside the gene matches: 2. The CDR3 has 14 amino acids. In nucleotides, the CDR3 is TGTGCCAGTAGTATGGGACAGACCACAGATACGCAGTATTTT. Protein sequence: CASSMGQTTDTQYF.

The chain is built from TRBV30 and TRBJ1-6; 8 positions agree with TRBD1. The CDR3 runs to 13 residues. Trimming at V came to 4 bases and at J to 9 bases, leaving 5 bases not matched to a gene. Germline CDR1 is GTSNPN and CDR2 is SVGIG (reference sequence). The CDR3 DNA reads TGTGCCTGGACAGGACAGGGTAGTTCACCCCTCCACTTT. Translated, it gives CAWTGQGSSPLHF.

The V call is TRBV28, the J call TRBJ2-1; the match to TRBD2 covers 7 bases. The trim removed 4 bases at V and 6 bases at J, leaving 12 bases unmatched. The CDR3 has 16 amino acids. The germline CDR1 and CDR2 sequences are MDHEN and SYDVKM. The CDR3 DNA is TGTGCCAGCAGTTCCCTAGCGGTGATTCGTTCCAATGAGCAGTTCTTC. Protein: CASSSLAVIRSNEQFF.

The CDR3 loop reads CSVDQGAYEQYF. CDR3 bases: TGCAGCGTTGATCAGGGGGCCTACGAGCAGTACTTC. V and J are TRBV29-1 and TRBJ2-7; TRBD1 matches 7 bases. Per the germline V gene, CDR1 is SQVTM and CDR2 is ANQGSEA. The length of the CDR3 is 12 residues. Trimming cost V 3 bases and J 2 bases; bases outside gene matches: 1.

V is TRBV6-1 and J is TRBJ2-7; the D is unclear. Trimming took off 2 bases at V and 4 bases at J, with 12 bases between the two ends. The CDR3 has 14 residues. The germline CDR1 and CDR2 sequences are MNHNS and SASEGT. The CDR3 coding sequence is TGTGCCAGCAGTGAACGGTCAGAACTTTACGAGCAGTACTTC. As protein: CASSERSELYEQYF.

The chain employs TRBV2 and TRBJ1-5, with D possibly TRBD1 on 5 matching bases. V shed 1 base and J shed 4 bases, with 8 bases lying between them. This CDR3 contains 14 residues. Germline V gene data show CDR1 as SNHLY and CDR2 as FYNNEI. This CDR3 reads CASSEETVNQPQHF. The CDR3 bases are TGTGCCAGCAGTGAAGAGACAGTGAATCAGCCCCAGCATTTT.

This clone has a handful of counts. The CDR3 reads CASSLGGRLGEQYF. For the CDR3, the DNA is TGTGCCAGCAGCTTAGGGGGCAGGCTCGGAGAGCAGTACTTC. The V gene is TRBV7-3, the J gene TRBJ2-7, with D maybe TRBD1 (6 bases). Germline CDR1 reads SGHTA; CDR2 reads FQGTGA. V was trimmed by 2 bases and J by 7 bases, leaving 15 bases between them. This CDR3 contains 14 residues.

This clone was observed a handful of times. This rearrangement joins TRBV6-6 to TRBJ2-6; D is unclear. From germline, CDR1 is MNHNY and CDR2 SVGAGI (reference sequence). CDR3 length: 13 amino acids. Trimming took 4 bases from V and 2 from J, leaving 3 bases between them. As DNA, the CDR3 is TGTGCCAGCAGTTTTGCTGGGGCCAACGTCCTGACTTTC. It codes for CASSFAGANVLTF.

The CDR3: CASSSGAIREAFF. The CDR3 bases are TGTGCCAGCAGCTCCGGGGCGATAAGGGAAGCTTTCTTT. This rearrangement joins TRBV27 to TRBJ1-1; maybe TRBD1 (5 bases). V was cut by 6 bases and J by 8 bases, with 16 bases left in between. This CDR3 comprises 13 residues. Germline-derived CDR1 and CDR2 are MNHEY and SMNVEV (reference sequence).

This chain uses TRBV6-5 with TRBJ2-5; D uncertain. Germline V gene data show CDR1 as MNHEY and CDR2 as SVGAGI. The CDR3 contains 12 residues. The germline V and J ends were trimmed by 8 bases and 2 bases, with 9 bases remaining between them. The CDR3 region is CASRGTQETQYF. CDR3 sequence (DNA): TGTGCCAGCCGTGGCACACAAGAGACCCAGTACTTC.

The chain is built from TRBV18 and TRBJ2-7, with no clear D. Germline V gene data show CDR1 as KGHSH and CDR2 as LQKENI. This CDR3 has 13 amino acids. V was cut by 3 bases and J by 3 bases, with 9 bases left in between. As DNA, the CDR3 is TGTGCCAGCTCACCGGCCAGCAACTACGAGCAGTACTTC. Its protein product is CASSPASNYEQYF.

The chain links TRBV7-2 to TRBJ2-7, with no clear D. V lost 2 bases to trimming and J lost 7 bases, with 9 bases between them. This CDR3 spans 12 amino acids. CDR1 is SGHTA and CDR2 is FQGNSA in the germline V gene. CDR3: CASSLTLREQYF. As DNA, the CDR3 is TGTGCCAGCAGCTTAACCCTACGAGAGCAGTACTTC.

CDR3 region: CASSQTSGGHEQYF. CDR3 DNA: TGTGCCAGCTCGCAGACTAGCGGGGGTCACGAGCAGTACTTC. This sequence joins TRBV18 and TRBJ2-7, with TRBD2 matching 12 bases. In germline, CDR1 is KGHSH, CDR2 LQKENI. The CDR3 totals 14 residues. V lost 6 bases to trimming and J lost 5 bases; unmatched junction nucleotides: 5.

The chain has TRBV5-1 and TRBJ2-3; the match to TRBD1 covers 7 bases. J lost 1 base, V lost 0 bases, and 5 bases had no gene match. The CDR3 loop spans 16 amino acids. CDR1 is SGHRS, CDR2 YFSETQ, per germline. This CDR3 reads CASSLAQTGGTDTQYF. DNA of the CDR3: TGCGCCAGCAGCTTGGCCCAAACAGGGGGCACAGATACGCAGTATTTT.

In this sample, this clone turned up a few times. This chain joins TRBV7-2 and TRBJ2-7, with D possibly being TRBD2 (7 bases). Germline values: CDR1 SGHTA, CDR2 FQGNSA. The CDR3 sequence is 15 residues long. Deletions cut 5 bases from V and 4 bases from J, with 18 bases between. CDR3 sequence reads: CASSPSLGGPYEQYF. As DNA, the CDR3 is TGTGCCAGCAGCCCCAGTCTGGGGGGGCCGTACGAGCAGTACTTC.

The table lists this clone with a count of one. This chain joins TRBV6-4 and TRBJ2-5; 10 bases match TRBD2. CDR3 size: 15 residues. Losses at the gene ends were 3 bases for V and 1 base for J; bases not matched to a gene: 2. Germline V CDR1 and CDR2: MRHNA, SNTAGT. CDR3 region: CASSEVAGGQETQYF. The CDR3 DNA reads TGTGCCAGCAGTGAGGTAGCGGGGGGCCAAGAGACCCAGTACTTC.

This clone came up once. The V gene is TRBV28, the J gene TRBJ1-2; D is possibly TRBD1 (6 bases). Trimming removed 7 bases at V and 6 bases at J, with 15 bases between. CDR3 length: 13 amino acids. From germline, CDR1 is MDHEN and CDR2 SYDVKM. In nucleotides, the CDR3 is TGTGCCAGCAACAGGGCGGAGTGGGATGGCTACACCTTC. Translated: CASNRAEWDGYTF.

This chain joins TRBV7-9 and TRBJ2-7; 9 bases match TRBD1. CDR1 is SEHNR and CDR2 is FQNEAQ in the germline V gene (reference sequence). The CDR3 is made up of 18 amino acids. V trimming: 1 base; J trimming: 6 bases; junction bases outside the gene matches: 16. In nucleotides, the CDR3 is TGTGCCAGCAGCTTAGATTCGACAGGGGGTAGGTGGAATTTCGAGCAGTACTTC. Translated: CASSLDSTGGRWNFEQYF.

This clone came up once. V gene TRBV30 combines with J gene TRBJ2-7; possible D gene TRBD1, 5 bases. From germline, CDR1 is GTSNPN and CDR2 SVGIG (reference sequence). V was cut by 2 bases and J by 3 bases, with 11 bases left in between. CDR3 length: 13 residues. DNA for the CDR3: TGTGCCTGGAGTAGGGGCCCCATCTACGAGCAGTACTTC. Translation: CAWSRGPIYEQYF.

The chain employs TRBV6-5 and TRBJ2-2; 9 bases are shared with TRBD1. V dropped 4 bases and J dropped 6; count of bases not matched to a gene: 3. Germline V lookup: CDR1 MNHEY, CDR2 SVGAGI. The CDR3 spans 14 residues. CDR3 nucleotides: TGTGCCAGCAGTTGGGACAGGGAGGCCGGGGAGCTGTTTTTT. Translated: CASSWDREAGELFF.

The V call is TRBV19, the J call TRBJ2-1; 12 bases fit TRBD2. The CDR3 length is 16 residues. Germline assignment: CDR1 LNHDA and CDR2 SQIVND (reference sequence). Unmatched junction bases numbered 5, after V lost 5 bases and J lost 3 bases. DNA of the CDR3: TGTGCCAGTAGTGCTTGGACTAGCGGGAACTACAATGAGCAGTTCTTC. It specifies CASSAWTSGNYNEQFF.